This T cell receptor beta chain was obtained from a study of technical replicates of blood from a few donors. The CDR3 has 14 amino acids. V shed 6 bases and J shed 5 bases, with 14 bases lying between them. Germline V gene data show CDR1 as SGHNT and CDR2 as YENEEA. Clones were read by immunoSEQ multiplex PCR, and TCRdb kept only the in-frame ones, dropping some. The top ten clones hold around 0.37% of a sample with some 94,000 clones, less than 96% of them seen once. This sequence joins TRBV11-3 and TRBJ2-1, with D perhaps TRBD1 (6 bases). Sequenced material: T cells isolated from PBMCs. This receptor was identified in a human donor in good health. The DNA for the CDR3 is TGTGCCAGCAGACAAACGGACAGTCACAATGAGCAGTTCTTC. Its translation: CASRQTDSHNEQFF.